The sample holds a few counts of the clone carrying this T cell receptor (beta chain). The antigen remains unidentified. Both subsets, CD45RA+ naive and CD45RA-negative memory, were split from the CD4+ cells. At deep level, the assay was performed. The table came from immunoSEQ multiplex PCR; TCRdb's copy has only in-frame clones and leaves some out. The table lists 2 million or so clones, 90% to 95% of them singletons. Germline CDR1 is GTSNPN and CDR2 is SVGIG (reference sequence). This CDR3 is 12 amino acids long. V lost 4 bases to trimming and J lost 7 bases, with 11 bases between them. These data belong to a study of shared clonotypes between healthy human individuals. The study, taken as a whole, reports: Among donors, clonotype sharing was expected to be affected by sequencing depth. Tissue TCR repertoires likely differ from these blood-only repertoires.

The genes are TRBV30 and TRBJ1-5, with D tentatively TRBD1 (6 bases). Material: naive CD4+ T cells sorted from blood. Subset reported: CD45RA+ positively selected. The source is a man aged 18 to 35 in good health. For the CDR3, the DNA is TGTGCCTGGAACAGGGATTTACAGCCCCAGCATTTT. Translation: CAWNRDLQPQHF.